Listed below are T cell receptor beta chains from one sample, sequenced in a study of blood T cells in healthy people across ages. TCRdb fed the 5' RACE reads into MiXCR, producing one record per CDR3 protein. The repertoire holds 700,000 to 850,000 distinct CDR3 sequences, with roughly 40% as singletons. Source material: blood. The receptor set was obtained from a man aged 18 to 30 in good health. CDR3s include the opening cysteine and the closing phenylalanine or tryptophan. A D gene is named only where the DNA matches it firmly. A clone size is listed for some rows: how often the clone was seen (once, few, many), or a class if it is expanded.

J gene,V gene,D gene,clone size,CDR3 DNA,CDR3 protein
TRBJ2-1,TRBV7-2,.,.,TGTGCCAGCAGCTTAGTGTCAGGGACCCAGTTCTTC,CASSLVSGTQFF
TRBJ1-4,TRBV2,.,once,TGTGCCAGCAAGGACCGGAACATCCCGAAGGGTGAAAAACTGTTTTTT,CASKDRNIPKGEKLFF
TRBJ2-5,TRBV15,.,few,TGTGCCACCAGCACCCAAACAGAGACCCAGTACTTC,CATSTQTETQYF
TRBJ2-2,TRBV5-1,.,.,TGCGCCAGCACCTTGACGGGAGAGAACACCGGGGAGCTGTTTTTT,CASTLTGENTGELFF
TRBJ2-1,TRBV11-3,.,.,TGTGCCAGCAACTTAGAGGCAGGGGCCGCGAATGAGCAGTTCTTC,CASNLEAGAANEQFF
TRBJ2-6,TRBV12-3/TRBV12-4,.,few,TGTGCCAGCAGTTCATCTATGGCTGGGGCCAACGTCCTGACTTTC,CASSSSMAGANVLTF
TRBJ2-5,TRBV7-9,TRBD2,.,TGTGCCAGCAGCTCAAGACTAGCGGTACAAGAGACCCAGTACTTC,CASSSRLAVQETQYF
TRBJ2-1,TRBV10-3,.,.,TGTGCCTCCCGCTCAGGGGATTACCATGAGCAGTTCTTC,CASRSGDYHEQFF
TRBJ1-1,TRBV20-1,.,.,TGCAGTGCCCTGCGGGGGGCGGACACTGAAGCTTTCTTT,CSALRGADTEAFF
TRBJ2-7,TRBV5-1,TRBD1,once,TGCGCCAGCGGGATTGGGACAGTTCCAACCTACGAGCAGTACTTC,CASGIGTVPTYEQYF
TRBJ2-7,TRBV4-2,.,.,TGTGCCAGCAGCCAAGGCCCCGGGGAGCGTCCCTACGAGCAGTACTTC,CASSQGPGERPYEQYF
TRBJ1-5,TRBV20-1,.,.,TGCAGTGCTGGAGGACAGCTCCGTAATCAGCCCCAGCATTTT,CSAGGQLRNQPQHF
TRBJ1-2,TRBV5-6,.,.,TGTGCCAGCAGCTTCTCGGCCGCTCCGGCCCTCTACACCTTC,CASSFSAAPALYTF
TRBJ2-7,TRBV11-2,.,.,TGTACCAGCAGCTTATCTTACAGGGTGTACGAGCAGTACTTC,CTSSLSYRVYEQYF
TRBJ2-1,TRBV6-5,TRBD2,few,TGTGCCAGCAGTTTCTCCGGGACTAGCGTCTCCAATGAGCAGTTCTTC,CASSFSGTSVSNEQFF
TRBJ1-1,TRBV20-1,.,.,TGCAGTGCTAGAGATCCCCGGACCTTGGGCAGGGAAGCTTTCTTT,CSARDPRTLGREAFF
TRBJ1-5,TRBV6-2/TRBV6-3,.,few,TGTGCCAGCAGCCGACGACAGGACGGTGCCAATCAGCCCCAGCATTTT,CASSRRQDGANQPQHF